This entry concerns a single TCR beta chain. Its antigen is as yet unknown. These data belong to a study of T cells in localized non-small cell lung cancer. Repertoires were generated with immunoSEQ multiplex PCR, while TCRdb's copy carries only in-frame clones and drops some. The sample records more than 100,000 clones, roughly 90% being singletons. Germline values: CDR1 SGHRS, CDR2 YFSETQ. With 0 bases clipped from V and 6 bases from J, the junction kept 5 bases outside the gene matches. This CDR3 has 17 amino acids. The study, taken as a whole, reports: For the top 100 tumor clones, a median around 61 also appeared in adjacent lung. Uninvolved neighboring lung showed the greatest T cell clonality, exceeding tumor. Without multi-region sequencing, intratumor heterogeneity could not be excluded. Higher blood T cell density went with longer overall survival.

The TCR sequence derives from an older female donor with stage I lung adenocarcinoma. The chain has TRBV5-1 and TRBJ2-1; TRBD2 matches at 14 bases. Sequenced material: peripheral blood, taken before any cancer treatment. The CDR3 is CASSLGLAGGLSNEQFF. CDR3 DNA sequence: TGCGCCAGCAGCTTGGGACTAGCGGGAGGGCTGTCCAATGAGCAGTTCTTC. Full variable domain (missing parts from reference TRBV5-1 and TRBJ2-1): KAGVTQTPRYLIKTRGQQVTLSCSPISGHRSVSWYQQTPGQGLQFLFEYFSETQRNKGNFPGRFSGRQFSNSRSEMNVSTLELGDSALYLCASSLGLAGGLSNEQFFGPGTRLTVL.